This T cell receptor beta chain derives from a study of T cell responses to AZD1222 COVID-19 vaccine. The analysis combined second doses at about 4 or about 12 weeks. Germline-derived CDR1 and CDR2 are MNHEY and SVGAGI. The CDR3 sequence is 14 residues long. V dropped 1 base and J dropped 5 bases, with 12 bases sitting between them. The count of this clone is one. The data were produced by immunoSEQ multiplex PCR, yet TCRdb's version contains in-frame clones alone and is incomplete. The data show around 190,000 clones, approximately 94% seen once. The chain employs TRBV6-5 and TRBJ2-7; no clear D gene. The TCR originated in an adult who received the AZD1222 COVID-19 vaccine. Source: peripheral blood, taken 28 days after the second AZD1222 dose. CDR3 DNA sequence: TGTGCCAGCAGTTACTTTGGGGTTAGGAACGAGCAGTACTTC. Protein sequence: CASSYFGVRNEQYF.